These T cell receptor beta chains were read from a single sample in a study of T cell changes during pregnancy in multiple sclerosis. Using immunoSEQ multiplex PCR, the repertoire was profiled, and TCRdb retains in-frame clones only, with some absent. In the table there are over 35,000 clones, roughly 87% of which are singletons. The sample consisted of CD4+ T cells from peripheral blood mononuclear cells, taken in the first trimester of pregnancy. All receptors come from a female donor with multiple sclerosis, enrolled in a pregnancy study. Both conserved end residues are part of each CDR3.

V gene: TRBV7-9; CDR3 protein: CASSTLAGGETQYF
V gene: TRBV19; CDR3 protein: CASSVDRGRPPYHTF
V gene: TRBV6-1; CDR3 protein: CASSNLGTGGGYTF
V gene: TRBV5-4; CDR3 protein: CASSSGTEYEQYF
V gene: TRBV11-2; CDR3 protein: CASSVGSLYGYTF
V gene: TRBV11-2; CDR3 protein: CASSLSGTYEQYF
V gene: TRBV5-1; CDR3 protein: CASSLEGLAGNTQYF
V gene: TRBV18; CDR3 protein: CASSPRQMNTEAFF
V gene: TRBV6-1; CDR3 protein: CASKQRARGANVLTF
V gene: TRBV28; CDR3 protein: CASSPSGLTDTQYF
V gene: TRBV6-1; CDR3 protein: CASSESGPPYEQYF
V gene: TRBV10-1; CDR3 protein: CASSTGGAGSGELFF
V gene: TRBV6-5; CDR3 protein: CASSYKMGQGATQYF
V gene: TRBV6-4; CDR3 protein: CASSVQGANTEAFF
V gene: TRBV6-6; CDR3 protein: CASSSDTGGTEAFF
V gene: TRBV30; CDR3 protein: CAWDTGIGSPLHF
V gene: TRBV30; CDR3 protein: CAWRGRGRYEQYF
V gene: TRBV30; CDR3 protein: CAWRTGFGGYTF
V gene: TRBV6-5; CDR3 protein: CASKETGRNYGYTF
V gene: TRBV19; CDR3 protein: CASSIDRGGVHNQPQHF
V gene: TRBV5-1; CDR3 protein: CASSYGRGGQETQYF
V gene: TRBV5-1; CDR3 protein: CASSQADIPSSPLHF
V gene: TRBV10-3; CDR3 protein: CAIRSGTQDYNEQFF
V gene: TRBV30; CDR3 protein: CAWAGRDDTGQFF
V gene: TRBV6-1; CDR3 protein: CASSPADTQYF
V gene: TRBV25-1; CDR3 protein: CASSEPSSYNSPLHF
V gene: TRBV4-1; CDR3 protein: CASSRPPEGRNTEAFF
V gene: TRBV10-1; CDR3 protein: CASRTSGRETQYF
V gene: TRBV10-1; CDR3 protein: CASSGASGYNEQFF
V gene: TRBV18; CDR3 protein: CASSPGTVTNYGYTF
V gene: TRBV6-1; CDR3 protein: CASRRTPPNHEQYF
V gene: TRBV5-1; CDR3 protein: CASSLDAATNEKLFF
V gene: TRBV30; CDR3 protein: CAWARDRGTEAFF
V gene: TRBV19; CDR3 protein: CASTAIGGTYSYGYTF
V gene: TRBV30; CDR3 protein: CAWATGARSQPQHF
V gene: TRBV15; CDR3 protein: CATSARDSNEQFF
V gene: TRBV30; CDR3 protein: CAWSVETAFILVYEQYF
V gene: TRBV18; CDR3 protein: CASSPTGEINTGELFF
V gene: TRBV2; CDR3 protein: CASSRQGASPLHF
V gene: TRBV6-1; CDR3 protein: CASSGTANYGYTF
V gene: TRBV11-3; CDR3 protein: CASSLDRDYEQYF
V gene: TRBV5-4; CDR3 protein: CASSPWTADGYTF
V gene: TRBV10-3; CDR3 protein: CAISEGQGNTEAFF
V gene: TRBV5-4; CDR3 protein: CASSWSSGGPNEKLFF
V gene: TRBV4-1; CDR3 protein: CASSQDGTGTTDTQYF
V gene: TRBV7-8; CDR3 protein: CASSLRLAGGQDTQYF
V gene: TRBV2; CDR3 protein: CASMKGQPLYEQYF
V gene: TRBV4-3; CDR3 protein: CASSQESSRASGGRTQYF
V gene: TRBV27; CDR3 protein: CASSLSVSGGQPQHF
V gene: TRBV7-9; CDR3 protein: CASSWDRGRGNTIYF
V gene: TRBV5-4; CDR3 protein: CASSLGATGGAQGYTF
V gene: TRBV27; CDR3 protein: CASKPRRAYEQYF
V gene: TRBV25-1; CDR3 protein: CASNLAGLTDTQYF
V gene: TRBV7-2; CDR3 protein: CASSRDSLAGELFF